The T cell receptor beta chain described here comes from a study of T-cell memory formation after mild COVID-19 (dated by TCRdb to about 2021). With regard to the full study: TCR sequence clusters from the two donors were found to be largely donor specific. In a couple of donors, T-cell clones that expanded and contracted after mild COVID-19 were followed by sequencing TCRalpha and TCRbeta repertoires longitudinally. Two young, previously healthy adult volunteers made up the cohort, one male and one female. General findings and caveats noted by the study authors: Contracting CD4+ clones were found mainly in CM and EM memory subsets, while CD8+ clones were enriched in EMRA. The study included only two mild cases, and larger cohorts that include severe cases with pre-infection samples were judged to be necessary. The second-wave clones that peaked on day 37 were not confirmed to be SARS-CoV-2 specific. Clones contracting from day 15 to 85 had balanced CD4/CD8 phenotypes, while a second wave expanding from day 15 to 37 was biased towards CD4+. Some responding clones were found in pre-infection memory, which suggests that pre-existing cross-reactive memory T cells took part in the SARS-CoV-2 response.

The V and J ends are trimmed by 2 bases and 3 bases, leaving 19 bases between them. For CDR1 and CDR2, the germline V gene lists SQVTM and ANQGSEA. Reading from cysteine to phenylalanine, the CDR3 counts 16 amino acids. This entry keeps only the CDR3 DNA: 48 bases, framed from base 1. This clonotype turned up a few times. The antigen it binds to is not known. Base-call qualities are not available, and no considerably larger clone is one nucleotide away. PBMCs were isolated by Ficoll-Paque density gradient centrifugation. TCRdb shows the sequencer as Illumina NovaSeq 6000. cDNA libraries for TCRalpha and TCRbeta were prepared by 5'RACE using constant-segment primers, with sample barcodes and unique molecular identifiers added. Trizol reagent was used to extract RNA from every sample. Libraries were amplified in two PCR steps, with a second sample barcode and Illumina TruSeq adapters added in the second step. Libraries were sequenced on an Illumina NovaSeq with 2 x 150 bp paired-end reads. Per the original workflow: With migec v1.2.7, reads were demultiplexed and then collapsed into UMI-guided consensus sequences. With mixcr v2.1.11, UMI consensuses were aligned to TRA and TRB V and J templates and assembled into clonotypes. A clonotype was counted as expanded or contracted only if both edgeR and NoisET called the change significant, with noise models trained on biological replicates. edgeR calls used a false discovery rate-adjusted p below 0.01 and a log2 fold-change threshold of 1. PCA with hierarchical clustering of max-normalized trajectories of the 1000 most abundant clonotypes was used as exploratory dynamics analysis. The CD4 or CD8 phenotype of responding clones was assigned using the separately sequenced CD4+ and CD8+ repertoires. In TCRdb, the public reads were trimmed at Q25 with fastp and aligned with MiXCR, with productive beta chains retained. Every distinct CDR3 protein forms one entry, paired with its most common genes and DNA. TCRdb, not the authors, supplied the V and J calls. Counted in this sample were 310,000 or so distinct CDR3 sequences; about 15% of them appeared once. Over 20% of the sample is in the top ten clones.

The sample was PBMCs or a T cell subset sorted from them (not recorded which). This TCR derives from a man between 18 and 35 years old who had mild COVID-19 (a few samples of this study predate the infection). The sample titles of this study are shuffled in the database, so cell type and time point are left out; the donor was told from shared clones. The rearrangement joined TRBV29-1 to TRBJ1-2, with no confident D gene call. This receptor has the CDR3 CSVEKRGTGFYYGYTF. DNA sequence: TGCAGCGTTGAAAAACGGGGAACGGGGTTCTACTATGGCTACACCTTC.